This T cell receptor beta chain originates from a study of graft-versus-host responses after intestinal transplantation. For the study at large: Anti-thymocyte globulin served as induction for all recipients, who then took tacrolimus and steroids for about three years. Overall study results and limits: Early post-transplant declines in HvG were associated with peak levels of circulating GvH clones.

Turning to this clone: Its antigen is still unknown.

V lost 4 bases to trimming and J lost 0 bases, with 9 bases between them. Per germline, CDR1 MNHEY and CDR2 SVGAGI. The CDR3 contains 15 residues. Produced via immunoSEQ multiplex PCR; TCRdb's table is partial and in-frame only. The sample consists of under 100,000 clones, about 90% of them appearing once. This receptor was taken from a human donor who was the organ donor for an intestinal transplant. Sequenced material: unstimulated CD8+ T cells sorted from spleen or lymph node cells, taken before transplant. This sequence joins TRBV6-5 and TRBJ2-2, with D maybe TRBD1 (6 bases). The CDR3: CASSLGTPNTGELFF. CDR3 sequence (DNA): TGTGCCAGCAGTTTGGGGACACCGAACACCGGGGAGCTGTTTTTT.